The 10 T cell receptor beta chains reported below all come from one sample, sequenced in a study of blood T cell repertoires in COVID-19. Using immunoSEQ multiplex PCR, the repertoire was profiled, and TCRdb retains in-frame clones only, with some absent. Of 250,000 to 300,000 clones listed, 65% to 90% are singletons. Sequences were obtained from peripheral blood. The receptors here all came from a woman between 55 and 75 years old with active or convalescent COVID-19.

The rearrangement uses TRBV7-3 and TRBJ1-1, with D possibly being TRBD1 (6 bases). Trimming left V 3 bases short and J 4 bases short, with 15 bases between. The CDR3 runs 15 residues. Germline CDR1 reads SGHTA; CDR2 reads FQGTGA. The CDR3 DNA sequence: TGTGCCAGCAGCTTGGGGGGGCTAGGGAGCACTGAAGCTTTCTTT. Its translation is CASSLGGLGSTEAFF.

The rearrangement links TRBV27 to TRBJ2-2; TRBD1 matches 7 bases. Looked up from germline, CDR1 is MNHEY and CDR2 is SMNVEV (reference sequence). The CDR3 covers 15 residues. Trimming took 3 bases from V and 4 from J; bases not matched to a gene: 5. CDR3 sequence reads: CASSFTGVLTGELFF. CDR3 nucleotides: TGTGCCAGCAGTTTTACAGGGGTCCTCACCGGGGAGCTGTTTTTT.

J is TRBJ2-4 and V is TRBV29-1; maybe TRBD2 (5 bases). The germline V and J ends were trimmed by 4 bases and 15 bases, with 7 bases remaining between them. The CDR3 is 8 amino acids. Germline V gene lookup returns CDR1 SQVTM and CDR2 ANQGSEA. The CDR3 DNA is TGCAGCGTTGGCGGAGGGTACTTC. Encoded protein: CSVGGGYF.

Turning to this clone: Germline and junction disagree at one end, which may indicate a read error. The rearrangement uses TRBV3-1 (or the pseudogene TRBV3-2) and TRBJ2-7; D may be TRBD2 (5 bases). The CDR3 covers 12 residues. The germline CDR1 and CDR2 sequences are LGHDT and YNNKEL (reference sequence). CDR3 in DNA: TGTGCCAGCAGCCAAGTCGGGAATGGGTACAACTTC. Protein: CASSQVGNGYNF.

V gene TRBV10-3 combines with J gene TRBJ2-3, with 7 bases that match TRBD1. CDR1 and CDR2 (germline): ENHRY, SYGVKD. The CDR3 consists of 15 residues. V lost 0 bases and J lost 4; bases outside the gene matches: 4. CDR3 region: CAISESGQGADTQYF. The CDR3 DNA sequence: TGTGCCATCAGTGAGTCTGGGCAGGGGGCAGATACGCAGTATTTT.

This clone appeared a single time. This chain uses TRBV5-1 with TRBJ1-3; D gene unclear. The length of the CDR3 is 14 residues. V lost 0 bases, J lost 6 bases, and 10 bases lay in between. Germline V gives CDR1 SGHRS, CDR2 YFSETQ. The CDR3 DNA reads TGCGCCAGCAGCTTGGAAGCCGTCGTAAACACCATATATTTT. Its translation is CASSLEAVVNTIYF.

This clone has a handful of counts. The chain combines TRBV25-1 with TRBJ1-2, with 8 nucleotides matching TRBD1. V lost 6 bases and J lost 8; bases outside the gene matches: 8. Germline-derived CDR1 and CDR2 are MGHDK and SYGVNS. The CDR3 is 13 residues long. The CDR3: CASRSDRASGYTF. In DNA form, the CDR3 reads TGTGCCAGCAGGTCGGACAGGGCTAGCGGCTACACCTTC.

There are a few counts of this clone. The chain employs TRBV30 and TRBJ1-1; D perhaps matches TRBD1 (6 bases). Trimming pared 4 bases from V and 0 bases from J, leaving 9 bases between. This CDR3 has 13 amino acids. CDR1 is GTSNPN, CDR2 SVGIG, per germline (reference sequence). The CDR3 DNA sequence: TGTGCCTGGAAGCAGGGGATGAACACTGAAGCTTTCTTT. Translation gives CAWKQGMNTEAFF.

CDR3 protein: CASTQIFLAGVYEQYF. For the CDR3, the DNA is TGTGCCAGCACCCAAATCTTCCTAGCGGGGGTTTACGAGCAGTACTTC. The V gene is TRBV5-6, the J gene TRBJ2-7; 10 bases are shared with TRBD2. V was clipped by 6 bases and J by 4 bases; unmatched bases: 13. The CDR3 spans 16 residues. Per the germline V gene, CDR1 is SGHDT and CDR2 is YYEEEE. The entire variable domain, with the rest obtained from reference TRBV5-6 and TRBJ2-7, is as follows: DAGVTQSPTHLIKTRGQQVTLRCSPKSGHDTVSWYQQALGQGPQFIFQYYEEEERQRGNFPDRFSGHQFPNYSSELNVNALLLGDSALYLCASTQIFLAGVYEQYFGPGTRLTVT.

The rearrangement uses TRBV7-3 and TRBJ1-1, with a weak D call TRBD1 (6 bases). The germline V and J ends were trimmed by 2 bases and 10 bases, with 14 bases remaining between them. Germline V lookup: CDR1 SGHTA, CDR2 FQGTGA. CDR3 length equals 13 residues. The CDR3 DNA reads TGTGCCAGCAGCTTAGGGGGCCTAGCTGGAGCTTTCTTT. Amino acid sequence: CASSLGGLAGAFF. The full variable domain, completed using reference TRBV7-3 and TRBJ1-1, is GAGVSQTPSNKVTEKGKYVELRCDPISGHTALYWYRQSLGQGPEFLIYFQGTGAADDSGLPNDRFFAVRPEGSVSTLKIQRTERGDSAVYLCASSLGGLAGAFFGQGTRLTVV.